This TCR beta chain stems from a study of OX40 agonist ivuxolimab in advanced cancers. V was clipped by 6 bases and J by 4 bases, with 16 bases between them. The CDR3 length is 14 residues. Germline V lookup: CDR1 MNHEY, CDR2 SVGAGI. Whole-study findings and limits: It was not determined which antigens were specifically recognized by the peripheral T cells that had undergone clonal expansion.

Here immunoSEQ multiplex PCR was the method, and the copy in TCRdb shows in-frame clones only, minus some. The table lists some 66,000 clones, over 75% of them singletons. Details on this clone: The antigen is not known.

The sequence was collected from an adult with an advanced solid tumor such as melanoma, head and neck, liver or kidney cancer. V is TRBV6-5 and J is TRBJ2-7; D perhaps matches TRBD1 (5 bases). Sequences were derived from CD4+ or CD8+ T cells sorted from blood, sampled in a trial of the OX40 agonist ivuxolimab. The CDR3 here is CASRIQGGFYEQYF. The DNA for the CDR3 is TGTGCCAGCAGAATCCAGGGTGGCTTTTACGAGCAGTACTTC.